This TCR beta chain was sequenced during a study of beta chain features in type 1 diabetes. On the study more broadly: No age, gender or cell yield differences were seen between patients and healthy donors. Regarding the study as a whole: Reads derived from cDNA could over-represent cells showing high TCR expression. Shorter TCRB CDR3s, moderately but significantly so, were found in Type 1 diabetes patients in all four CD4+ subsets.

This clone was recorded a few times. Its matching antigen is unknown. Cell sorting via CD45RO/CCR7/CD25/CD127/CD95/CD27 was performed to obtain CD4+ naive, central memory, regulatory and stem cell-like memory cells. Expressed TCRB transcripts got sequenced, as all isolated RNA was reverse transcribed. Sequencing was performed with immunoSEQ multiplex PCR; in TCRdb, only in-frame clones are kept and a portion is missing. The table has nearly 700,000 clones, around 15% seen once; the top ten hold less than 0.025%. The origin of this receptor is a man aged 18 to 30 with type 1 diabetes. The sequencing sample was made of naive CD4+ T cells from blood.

The CDR3 DNA reads as TGTGCCACCAGCAAAAAGGACAGCTACGAGCAGTACTTC. It yields the protein CATSKKDSYEQYF. The chain joins TRBV15 to TRBJ2-7; TRBD1 is a possible D gene (6 bases). CDR1 LNHNV and CDR2 YYDKDF come from the germline V gene (reference sequence). The CDR3 consists of 13 residues. Between the trimmed V and J ends, which lost 4 bases and 3 bases, there was a span of 10 bases.